The 6 T cell receptor beta chains presented below share a single source sample, sequenced in a study of early T cells in non-severe SARS-CoV-2 infection. TCRdb processed the 5' RACE reads anew with MiXCR; each CDR3 protein has one entry. The sample lists more than 65,000 distinct CDR3 sequences, around 12% seen once, with around 1.3% in the top ten. The sequenced material came from whole blood. The receptors were sampled from an adult who was a healthcare worker with PCR-confirmed SARS-CoV-2 infection or an uninfected control (not recorded which).

This clonotype came up many times. The chain is built from TRBV28 and TRBJ2-3; 9 bases match TRBD1. This CDR3 region has 18 residues. Germline V lookup: CDR1 MDHEN, CDR2 SYDVKM. Trimming took 8 bases from V and 2 from J; bases not matched to a gene: 17. The CDR3 DNA sequence: TGTGCCAGCGGAGGCTTTACGGGGGACAGGGTCCCCACAGATACGCAGTATTTT. Translating it yields CASGGFTGDRVPTDTQYF.

This clonotype was seen many times. The V and J genes are TRBV12-3 or TRBV12-4 and TRBJ2-3; 8 bases match TRBD2. The CDR3 spans 15 residues. The ends lost 2 bases at V and 5 bases at J; junction bases unmatched: 6. CDR3 protein: CASSLRGGARDTQYF. CDR3 DNA: TGTGCCAGCAGTTTACGGGGGGGGGCAAGAGATACGCAGTATTTT.

For the CDR3, the DNA is TGTGCCAGCAGCGCGACTAATACGAACACCGGGGAGCTGTTTTTT. Residues: CASSATNTNTGELFF. The chain couples TRBV7-2 to TRBJ2-2, with D perhaps matching TRBD2 (5 bases). V lost 5 bases and J lost 0, with 10 bases in between. CDR1 and CDR2 from the germline V gene are SGHTA and FQGNSA. The CDR3 runs to 15 residues.

This clonotype has ten or more counts. The V and J genes are TRBV6-5 and TRBJ2-2; no clear D gene. V was pared by 0 bases and J by 1 base, with 3 bases between. Germline V gives CDR1 MNHEY, CDR2 SVGAGI. This CDR3 region has 14 residues. For the CDR3, the DNA is TGTGCCAGCAGTTACTCATTGAACACCGGGGAGCTGTTTTTT. Residues: CASSYSLNTGELFF.

There are many counts of this clonotype. This chain links TRBV28 with TRBJ2-7, with 7 positions matching TRBD2. CDR3 length: 13 residues. CDR1 is MDHEN, CDR2 SYDVKM, per germline. Trimming at V came to 5 bases and at J to 4 bases, leaving 5 bases not matched to a gene. CDR3 sequence: CASSPGGRYEQYF. CDR3 sequence (DNA): TGTGCCAGCAGTCCGGGGGGACGTTACGAGCAGTACTTC.

This clonotype has ten or more counts. This rearrangement joins TRBV27 to TRBJ2-2; D might be TRBD1 (6 bases). The length of the CDR3 is 15 residues. The germline V gene encodes CDR1 MNHEY and CDR2 SMNVEV (reference sequence). V shed 8 bases and J shed 0 bases, with 13 bases lying between them. The CDR3 sequence: CASRWDNTNTGELFF. The CDR3 DNA sequence: TGTGCCAGCCGCTGGGACAATACGAACACCGGGGAGCTGTTTTTT.